The 32 T cell receptor beta chains reported below all come from one sample, sequenced in a study of T cells in Graves' hyperthyroidism and ophthalmopathy. Regions amplified from RNA transcripts were the TCR beta CDR3 regions. With the HTBI primer set, the TCR CDR3 went through a first round of RT-PCR. TCRdb re-analysed the multiplex PCR reads in MiXCR, keeping a single row per CDR3 protein. The repertoire has a few hundred thousand distinct CDR3 sequences, around 16% of them found once; the top ten carry about half. The sample comprised blood. These receptors came from a woman aged 50 to 60 with Graves' hyperthyroidism.

This clonotype has a count of ten or more. This chain uses TRBV3-1 with TRBJ2-5; a weak D match, TRBD1 (6 bases). CDR3 length: 13 amino acids. From germline, CDR1 is LGHDT and CDR2 YNNKEL (reference sequence). Trimming stripped 6 bases from V and 5 bases from J, with 13 bases between. The DNA of the CDR3 is TGTGCCAGCAGAAAACAGGGCCGGGAGACCCAGTACTTC. As protein: CASRKQGRETQYF.

This clonotype has more than one count but fewer than ten. This chain joins TRBV6-4 and TRBJ1-5; no firm D call. CDR1 is MRHNA, CDR2 SNTAGT, per germline. This CDR3 has 13 residues. With 3 bases removed from V and 5 bases from J, the gap between germline ends came to 8 bases. CDR3 DNA: TGTGCCAGCAGTGAGGGCGGTGATCAGCCCCAGCATTTT. It codes for CASSEGGDQPQHF.

Note on this clonotype: A much larger clone lies a single base off, so this may be a read error. The chain recombines TRBV12-3 or TRBV12-4 with TRBJ2-1; maybe TRBD2 (5 bases). The J call is doubtful: the DNA matches TRBJ2-7 better. The CDR3 has 16 amino acids. CDR3 sequence reads: CASSLATGLAYNEQYF. The CDR3 DNA follows: TGTGCCAGCAGTTTAGCCACGGGGTTAGCCTACAATGAGCAGTACTTC.

At least ten counts were recorded for this clonotype. The chain uses TRBV6-1 and TRBJ1-2, with 7 bases that match TRBD1. Trimming removed 5 bases from V and 7 bases from J; junction bases left unmatched: 7. CDR1 MNHNS and CDR2 SASEGT come from the germline V gene. There are 13 residues in the CDR3. CDR3 amino acids: CASSPTGDSGYTF. The CDR3 DNA sequence: TGTGCCAGCAGTCCAACAGGGGACTCTGGCTACACCTTC.

This clonotype has a count of ten or more. This chain joins TRBV7-3 and TRBJ2-1, with D tentatively TRBD1 (5 bases). The CDR3 extends over 14 amino acids. V lost 3 bases, J lost 4 bases, and 10 bases lay in between. Germline-derived CDR1 and CDR2 are SGHTA and FQGTGA. CDR3 protein: CASSFPRVYNEQFF. The CDR3 coding sequence is TGTGCCAGCAGCTTTCCCAGGGTATACAATGAGCAGTTCTTC. The full variable domain, completed using reference TRBV7-3 and TRBJ2-1, is GAGVSQTPSNKVTEKGKYVELRCDPISGHTALYWYRQSLGQGPEFLIYFQGTGAADDSGLPNDRFFAVRPEGSVSTLKIQRTERGDSAVYLCASSFPRVYNEQFFGPGTRLTVL.

This clonotype occurred many times. This chain joins TRBV12-3 or TRBV12-4 and TRBJ2-7; D unresolved. The CDR3 is 13 amino acids. With 3 bases removed from V and 3 bases from J, the gap between germline ends came to 9 bases. The CDR3 here is CASSFMADYEQYF. The CDR3, as DNA: TGTGCCAGCAGTTTTATGGCAGACTACGAGCAGTACTTC.

This clonotype was counted many times. The gene calls are TRBV20-1 and TRBJ1-5, with D perhaps TRBD1 (5 bases). Trimming removed 6 bases from V and 1 base from J, with 13 bases in between. Germline CDR1 DFQATT, CDR2 SNEGSKA (reference sequence). This CDR3 region has 14 residues. The CDR3 DNA follows: TGCAGTGCCCCTTCGACAGTGAGCAATCAGCCCCAGCATTTT. It codes for CSAPSTVSNQPQHF.

This clonotype was counted ten times or more. The rearrangement joins TRBV27 to TRBJ1-2; weak D call: TRBD1 (5 bases). V dropped 5 bases and J dropped 1 base, with 11 bases sitting between them. The CDR3 contains 14 residues. Germline V gene lookup returns CDR1 MNHEY and CDR2 SMNVEV (reference sequence). The CDR3 here is CASSSLDSNYGYTF. The DNA of the CDR3 is TGTGCCAGCAGTAGCCTTGACAGTAACTATGGCTACACCTTC.

The CDR3: CSASSRMGTAEAFF. DNA of the CDR3: TGCAGTGCTAGTTCGAGGATGGGCACTGCTGAAGCTTTCTTT. The chain has TRBV20-1 and TRBJ1-1; D is undetermined. The germline V gene has CDR1 DFQATT and CDR2 SNEGSKA (reference sequence). The CDR3 is 14 residues long. Trimming took off 3 bases at V and 6 bases at J, with 17 bases between the two ends.

In this sample, this clonotype turned up many times. This sequence joins TRBV20-1 and TRBJ2-1; a weak D match, TRBD2 (6 bases). The CDR3 totals 14 residues. Germline-derived CDR1 and CDR2 are DFQATT and SNEGSKA (reference sequence). Trimming removed 3 bases at V and 8 bases at J, with 17 bases between. The CDR3: CSASPPSVSDEQFF. CDR3 coding DNA: TGCAGTGCTAGCCCCCCTAGCGTTTCGGATGAGCAGTTCTTC.

This clonotype was recorded many times. The chain uses TRBV6-1 and TRBJ1-5; TRBD1 agrees at 9 bases. Germline V gene data show CDR1 as MNHNS and CDR2 as SASEGT. The CDR3 runs 16 residues. V gave up 5 bases and J gave up 1 base; unmatched junction bases: 6. CDR3 bases: TGTGCCAGCAGTCCAAACGGACAGGGGAGCAATCAGCCCCAGCATTTT. It yields the protein CASSPNGQGSNQPQHF.

This chain uses TRBV20-1 with TRBJ2-7; D remains ambiguous. The germline CDR1 and CDR2 sequences are DFQATT and SNEGSKA (reference sequence). V was shortened by 6 bases and J by 0 bases, with 6 bases between the two germline ends. This CDR3 comprises 11 residues. The CDR3 nucleotides are TGCAGTGCGAAAATCTCCTACGAGCAGTACTTC. Translating gives CSAKISYEQYF.

The V call is TRBV9, the J call TRBJ2-3; D is unresolved. The V gene lost 2 bases and the J gene lost 2 bases, with 6 bases spanning the gap. The germline gives CDR1 SGDLS, CDR2 YYNGEE. This CDR3 spans 13 amino acids. The DNA for the CDR3 is TGTGCCAGCAGCGTTTCTCACACAGATACGCAGTATTTT. Encoded protein: CASSVSHTDTQYF.

This clonotype came up a few times. The chain is built from TRBV6-1 and TRBJ2-3; 14 bases line up with TRBD2. This CDR3 region has 18 residues. Trimming cost V 7 bases and J 3 bases; bases outside gene matches: 12. Germline CDR1 MNHNS, CDR2 SASEGT. The chain's CDR3 is CASNPAAGTSGRTDTQYF. For the CDR3, the DNA is TGTGCCAGCAATCCTGCCGCCGGGACTAGCGGGAGAACAGATACGCAGTATTTT.

This clonotype was seen a few times. The V and J genes are TRBV24-1 and TRBJ2-3, with a weak D call TRBD2 (6 bases). Germline values: CDR1 KGHDR, CDR2 SFDVKD. The CDR3 covers 16 residues. V dropped 5 bases and J dropped 0 bases, with 14 bases sitting between them. The CDR3 nucleotides are TGTGCCACCAGTGTCGCGGGGTCGTATAGCACAGATACGCAGTATTTT. This codes for CATSVAGSYSTDTQYF.

This clonotype was counted ten times or more. This chain links TRBV20-1 with TRBJ1-5; tentative D call: TRBD1 (5 bases). The CDR3 spans 15 residues. CDR1 is DFQATT and CDR2 is SNEGSKA in the germline V gene (reference sequence). The V gene lost 3 bases and the J gene lost 4 bases, with 16 bases spanning the gap. The CDR3 sequence: CSASSGQGENQPQHF. As DNA, the CDR3 is TGCAGTGCTAGTAGTGGGCAGGGAGAGAATCAGCCCCAGCATTTT.

This clonotype was counted many times. V usage is TRBV7-2 and J usage is TRBJ2-1; 7 bases match TRBD1. V was clipped by 0 bases and J by 4 bases; unmatched bases: 6. This CDR3 comprises 16 residues. The V gene's germline CDR1 is SGHTA and CDR2 FQGNSA. CDR3 nucleotides: TGTGCCAGCAGCTTAGCGCAGGGGGAGATATACAATGAGCAGTTCTTC. Its protein product is CASSLAQGEIYNEQFF.

The chain employs TRBV5-1 and TRBJ1-4; possibly TRBD1 for D (6 bases). The V and J ends lost 1 base and 8 bases respectively, with 15 bases between them. Germline V gene lookup returns CDR1 SGHRS and CDR2 YFSETQ. This CDR3 is built from 15 residues. The CDR3: CASSLSADSGEKLFF. The CDR3 region has the DNA TGCGCCAGCAGCTTGTCGGCGGACAGTGGCGAAAAACTGTTTTTT.

The sample holds many counts of this clonotype. J is TRBJ2-6 and V is TRBV28; 7 bases match TRBD1. Germline assignment: CDR1 MDHEN and CDR2 SYDVKM. The CDR3 has 15 amino acids. V lost 5 bases, J lost 1 base, and 2 bases stayed unmatched. The CDR3 is CASSLRGSGANVLTF. CDR3 in DNA: TGTGCCAGCAGTCTCAGGGGGTCTGGGGCCAACGTCCTGACTTTC. The full variable domain, in which reference TRBV28 and TRBJ2-6 provide the parts outside the CDR3, is DVKVTQSSRYLVKRTGEKVFLECVQDMDHENMFWYRQDPGLGLRLIYFSYDVKMKEKGDIPEGYSVSREKKERFSLILESASTNQTSMYLCASSLRGSGANVLTFGAGSRLTVL.

The chain joins TRBV13 to TRBJ1-3; tentatively, D is TRBD1 (5 bases). The CDR3 runs to 17 residues. In germline, CDR1 is PRHDT, CDR2 FYEKMQ (reference sequence). V shed 1 base and J shed 2 bases, with 15 bases lying between them. CDR3: CASSLEGWGSTGNTIYF. DNA of the CDR3: TGTGCCAGCAGCTTAGAGGGATGGGGGAGCACTGGAAACACCATATATTTT.

Ten or more counts support this clonotype. The rearrangement links TRBV2 to TRBJ2-3; 10 bases fit TRBD2. After removal of 5 bases from V and 3 bases from J, the junction contained 8 bases not matched to a gene. CDR3 length equals 16 residues. Germline CDR1 is SNHLY and CDR2 is FYNNEI. CDR3 loop: CASSRTSGVGTDTQYF. The CDR3 nucleotides are TGTGCCAGCAGTAGGACTAGCGGAGTGGGGACAGATACGCAGTATTTT.

The V call is TRBV5-5, the J call TRBJ2-1; no clear D. This CDR3 has 13 amino acids. From germline, CDR1 is SGHKS and CDR2 YYEKEE (reference sequence). The V end was cut by 1 base, the J end by 6 bases, with 8 bases between. CDR3 nucleotide sequence: TGTGCCAGCAGCTTGAACGTTGGCAATGAGCAGTTCTTC. Protein sequence: CASSLNVGNEQFF.

The chain couples TRBV11-3 to TRBJ2-7; TRBD1 aligns across 9 bases. The J segment lost 1 base and the V segment lost 3 bases, leaving 4 bases of the junction unmatched. Germline loops: CDR1 SGHNT, CDR2 YENEEA. This CDR3 region has 15 residues. CDR3 protein: CASSFGGQGSYEQYF. The CDR3 DNA sequence: TGTGCCAGCAGCTTCGGGGGACAGGGATCCTACGAGCAGTACTTC.

About this clonotype itself: One end of the junction does not line up with germline, which may come from a read error. This chain uses TRBV3-1 with TRBJ2-7; 8 positions match TRBD2. This CDR3 spans 17 amino acids. CDR1 and CDR2 from the germline V gene are LGHDT and YNNKEL (reference sequence). CDR3 region: CASSQDLTSGSSYGQYF. CDR3 in DNA: TGTGCCAGCAGCCAAGATCTCACTAGCGGTAGCTCCTACGGGCAGTACTTC.

As regards this clonotype: One junction end does not reproduce the germline sequence, and a read error may be involved. This rearrangement joins TRBV7-2 to TRBJ2-5; possibly TRBD2 for D (5 bases). CDR3 length equals 15 residues. Germline loops: CDR1 SGHTA, CDR2 FQGNSA. The CDR3 spells CANSSPGGSQETQYF. Here the CDR3 DNA reads TGTGCCAACAGCTCCCCTGGCGGGTCCCAAGAGACCCAGTACTTC. Full variable domain (missing parts from reference TRBV7-2 and TRBJ2-5): GAGVSQSPSNKVTEKGKDVELRCDPISGHTALYWYRQSLGQGLEFLIYFQGNSAPDKSGLPSDRFSAERTGGSVSTLTIQRTQQEDSAVYLCANSSPGGSQETQYFGPGTRLLVL.

This clonotype was seen only a few times. V gene TRBV9 combines with J gene TRBJ2-3, with D perhaps matching TRBD1 or TRBD2 (5 bases each). Per the germline V gene, CDR1 is SGDLS and CDR2 is YYNGEE. This CDR3 region has 13 residues. The germline V and J ends were trimmed by 0 bases and 6 bases, with 8 bases remaining between them. CDR3 residues: CASSVAGHDTQYF. In nucleotides, the CDR3 is TGTGCCAGCAGCGTAGCGGGGCATGATACGCAGTATTTT.

There are a few counts of this clonotype. The genes are TRBV12-3 or TRBV12-4 and TRBJ2-7; D perhaps matches TRBD2 (6 bases). The V end was cut by 1 base, the J end by 5 bases, with 12 bases between. This CDR3 is 14 amino acids long. CDR3: CASSLELGLHEQYF. CDR3 DNA: TGTGCCAGCAGTTTAGAGTTGGGACTCCACGAGCAGTACTTC.

This clonotype was counted many times. J is TRBJ2-7 and V is TRBV5-1; D is ambiguous. The CDR3 totals 11 residues. Trimming pared 0 bases from V and 5 bases from J, leaving 3 bases between. CDR1 and CDR2 (germline): SGHRS, YFSETQ. CDR3 nucleotide sequence: TGCGCCAGCAGCTTGGTGGACGAGCAGTACTTC. This codes for CASSLVDEQYF.

As for this clonotype: A much larger clone sits a single nucleotide away, making a read error possible. The chain is built from TRBV20-1 and TRBJ2-5; 8 nucleotides line up with TRBD2. The end of the DNA aligns better with TRBJ2-1, so the J call may be wrong. Germline loops: CDR1 DFQATT, CDR2 SNEGSKA (reference sequence). The CDR3 is 13 residues long. CDR3 amino acids: CSGHGRDQETQFF. The CDR3 nucleotides read TGCAGTGGTCACGGGAGGGACCAAGAGACCCAGTTCTTC.

This clonotype was seen many times. The genes are TRBV18 and TRBJ2-1; D gene unclear. Germline CDR1 KGHSH, CDR2 LQKENI. This CDR3 contains 15 residues. Between the trimmed V and J ends, which lost 0 bases and 2 bases, there was a span of 8 bases. The chain's CDR3 is CASSPPAGTYNEQFF. DNA of the CDR3: TGTGCCAGCTCACCACCGGCAGGTACCTACAATGAGCAGTTCTTC.

This clonotype was picked up many times. The chain has TRBV6-1 and TRBJ1-1; 9 bases map to TRBD1. The CDR3 sequence is 14 residues long. CDR1 MNHNS and CDR2 SASEGT come from the germline V gene. With V trimmed by 5 bases and J by 5 bases, 6 bases remained unmatched. DNA of the CDR3: TGTGCCAGCAGTAGGCACGGGACAGGGACTGAAGCTTTCTTT. Protein: CASSRHGTGTEAFF.

This clonotype was recorded many times. This chain links TRBV2 with TRBJ1-2; D call uncertain. The CDR3 extends over 13 amino acids. Germline CDR1 SNHLY, CDR2 FYNNEI. V was clipped by 10 bases and J by 5 bases, with 17 bases between them. Written as DNA, the CDR3 is TGTGCCACCCAGCGCGCGGATCAGTATGGCTACACCTTC. It specifies CATQRADQYGYTF.